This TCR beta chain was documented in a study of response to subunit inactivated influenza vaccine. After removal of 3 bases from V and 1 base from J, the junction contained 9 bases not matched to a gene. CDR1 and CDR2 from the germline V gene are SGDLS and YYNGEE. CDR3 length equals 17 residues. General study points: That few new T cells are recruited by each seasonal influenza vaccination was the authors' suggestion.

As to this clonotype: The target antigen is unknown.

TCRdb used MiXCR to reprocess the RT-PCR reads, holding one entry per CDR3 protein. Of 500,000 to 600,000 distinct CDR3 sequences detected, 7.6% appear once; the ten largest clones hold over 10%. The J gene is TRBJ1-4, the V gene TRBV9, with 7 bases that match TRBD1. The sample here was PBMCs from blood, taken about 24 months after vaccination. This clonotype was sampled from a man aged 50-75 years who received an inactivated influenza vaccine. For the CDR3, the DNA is TGTGCCAGCAGCGCTGCCGGGACAGTAGGAACTAATGAAAAACTGTTTTTT. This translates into CASSAAGTVGTNEKLFF.